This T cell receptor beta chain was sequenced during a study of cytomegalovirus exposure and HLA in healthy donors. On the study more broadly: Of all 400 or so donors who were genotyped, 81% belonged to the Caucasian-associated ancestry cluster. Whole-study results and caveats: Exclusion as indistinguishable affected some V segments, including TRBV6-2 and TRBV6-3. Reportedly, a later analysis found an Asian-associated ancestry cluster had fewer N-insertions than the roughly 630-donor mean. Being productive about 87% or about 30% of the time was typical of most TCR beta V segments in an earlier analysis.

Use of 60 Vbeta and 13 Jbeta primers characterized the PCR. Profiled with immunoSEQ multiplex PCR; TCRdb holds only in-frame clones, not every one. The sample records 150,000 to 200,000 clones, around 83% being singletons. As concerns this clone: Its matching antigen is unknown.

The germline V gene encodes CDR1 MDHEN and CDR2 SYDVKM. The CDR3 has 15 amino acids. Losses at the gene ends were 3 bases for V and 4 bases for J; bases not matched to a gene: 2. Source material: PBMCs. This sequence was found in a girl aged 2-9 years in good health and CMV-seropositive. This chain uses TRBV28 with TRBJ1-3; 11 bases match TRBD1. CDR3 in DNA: TGTGCCAGCAGTTTTGGGACAGGGGGAGGAAACACCATATATTTT. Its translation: CASSFGTGGGNTIYF. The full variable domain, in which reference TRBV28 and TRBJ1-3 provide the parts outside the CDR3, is DVKVTQSSRYLVKRTGEKVFLECVQDMDHENMFWYRQDPGLGLRLIYFSYDVKMKEKGDIPEGYSVSREKKERFSLILESASTNQTSMYLCASSFGTGGGNTIYFGEGSWLTVV.